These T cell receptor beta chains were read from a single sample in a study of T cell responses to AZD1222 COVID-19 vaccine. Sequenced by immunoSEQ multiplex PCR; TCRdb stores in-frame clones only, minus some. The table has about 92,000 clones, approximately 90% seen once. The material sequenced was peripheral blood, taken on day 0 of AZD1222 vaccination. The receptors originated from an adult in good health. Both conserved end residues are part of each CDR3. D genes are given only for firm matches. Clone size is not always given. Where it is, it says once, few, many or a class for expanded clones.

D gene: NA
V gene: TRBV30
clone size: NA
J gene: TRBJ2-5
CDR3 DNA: TGTGCCTGGAGCATGGGGGGCAGGGGCCAAGAGACCCAGTACTTC
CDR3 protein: CAWSMGGRGQETQYF

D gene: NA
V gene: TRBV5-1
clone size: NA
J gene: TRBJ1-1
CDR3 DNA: TGCGCCAGCAAATCTTTGTTGAACACTGAAGCTTTCTTT
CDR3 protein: CASKSLLNTEAFF

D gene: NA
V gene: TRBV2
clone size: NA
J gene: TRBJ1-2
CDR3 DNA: TGTGCCAGCCACCTTAGGGAGGGTGCTCGCTATGGCTACACCTTC
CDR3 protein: CASHLREGARYGYTF

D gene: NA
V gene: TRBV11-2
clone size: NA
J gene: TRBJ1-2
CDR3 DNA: TGTGCCAGCAGCTTAGACAGGGAGTCTTATGGCTACACCTTC
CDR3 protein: CASSLDRESYGYTF

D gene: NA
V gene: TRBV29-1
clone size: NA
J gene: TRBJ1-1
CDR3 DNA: TGCAGCGTTCGCGTGGGACCTTGGGGCACTGAAGCTTTCTTT
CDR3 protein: CSVRVGPWGTEAFF

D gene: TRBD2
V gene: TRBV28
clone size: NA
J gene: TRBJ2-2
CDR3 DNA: TGTGCCAGCAGTTTTCTAGCGGGAGGGCCGTCCGGGGAGCTGTTTTTT
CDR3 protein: CASSFLAGGPSGELFF

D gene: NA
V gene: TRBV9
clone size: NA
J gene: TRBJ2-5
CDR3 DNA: TGTGCCAGCAGCGTAGAAGGAGGGTGGGGGATAGGAGAGACCCAGTACTTC
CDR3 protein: CASSVEGGWGIGETQYF

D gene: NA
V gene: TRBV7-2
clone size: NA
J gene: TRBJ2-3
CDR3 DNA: TGTGCCAGCAGCTCTGGATCGGATACGCAGTATTTT
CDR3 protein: CASSSGSDTQYF

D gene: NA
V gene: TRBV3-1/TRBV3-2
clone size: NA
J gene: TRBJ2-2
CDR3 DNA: TGTGCCAGCAGCCAAGTCCTACTAGGCACCGGGGAGCTGTTTTTT
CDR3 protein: CASSQVLLGTGELFF

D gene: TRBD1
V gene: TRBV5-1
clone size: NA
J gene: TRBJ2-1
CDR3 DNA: TGCGCCAGTCGGCGACAGGGGAACAATGAGCAGTTCTTC
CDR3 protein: CASRRQGNNEQFF

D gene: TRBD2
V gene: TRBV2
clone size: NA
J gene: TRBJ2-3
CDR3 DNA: TGTGCCAGCAGTGAGAGGACTAGCGGGAGTGGTTTAGGTACGCAGTATTTT
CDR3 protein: CASSERTSGSGLGTQYF

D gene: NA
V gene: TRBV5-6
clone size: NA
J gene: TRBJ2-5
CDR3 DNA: TGTGCCAGCAGCCTTGGGACCTACGGGGAGACCCAGTACTTC
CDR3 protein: CASSLGTYGETQYF

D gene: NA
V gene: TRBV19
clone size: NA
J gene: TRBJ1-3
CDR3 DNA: TGTGCCAGTAGCTCGACCGGAAACACCATATATTTT
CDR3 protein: CASSSTGNTIYF

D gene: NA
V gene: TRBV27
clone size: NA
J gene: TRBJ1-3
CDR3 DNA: TGTGCCAGCAGTTTCGCGGGACACTCTGGAAACACCATATATTTT
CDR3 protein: CASSFAGHSGNTIYF

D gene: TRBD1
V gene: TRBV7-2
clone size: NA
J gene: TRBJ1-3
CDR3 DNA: TGTGCCAGCAGCTTAGCGCCGACAGGGGGTGGAAACACCATATATTTT
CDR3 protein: CASSLAPTGGGNTIYF

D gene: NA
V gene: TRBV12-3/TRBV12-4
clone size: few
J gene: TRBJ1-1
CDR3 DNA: TGTGCCAGCAGACTCCAGCTGAACACTGAAGCTTTCTTT
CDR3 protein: CASRLQLNTEAFF

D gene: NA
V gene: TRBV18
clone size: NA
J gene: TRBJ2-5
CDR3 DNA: TGTGCCAGCTCACCGCAAGAGACCCAGTACTTC
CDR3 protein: CASSPQETQYF

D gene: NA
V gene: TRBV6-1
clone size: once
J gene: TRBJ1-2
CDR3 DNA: TGTGCCGCCACCGGTGGGGGGACCTCCCGTGGCTACACCTTC
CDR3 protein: CAATGGGTSRGYTF

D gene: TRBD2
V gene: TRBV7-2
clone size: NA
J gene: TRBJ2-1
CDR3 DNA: TGTGCCAGCAGCGCTCGGAGGACCGGGGGGGGCTCCTACAATGAGCAGTTCTTC
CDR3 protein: CASSARRTGGGSYNEQFF

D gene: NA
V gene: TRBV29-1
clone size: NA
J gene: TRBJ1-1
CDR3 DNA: TGCAGCGTCCCTCAGAACACTGAAGCTTTCTTT
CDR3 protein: CSVPQNTEAFF

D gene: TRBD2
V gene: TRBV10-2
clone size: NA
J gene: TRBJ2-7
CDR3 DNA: TGCGCCAGCAGTGAGTCTAGCGGGATGTCCTACGAGCAGTACTTC
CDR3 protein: CASSESSGMSYEQYF

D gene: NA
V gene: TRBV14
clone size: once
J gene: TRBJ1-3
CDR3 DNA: TGTGCCAGCAGCTACCCCGGAAACACCATATATTTT
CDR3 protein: CASSYPGNTIYF

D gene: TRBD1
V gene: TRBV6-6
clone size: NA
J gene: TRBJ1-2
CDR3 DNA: TGTGCCAGCAGCGGGACAGGGGGAGGCTACACCTTC
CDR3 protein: CASSGTGGGYTF

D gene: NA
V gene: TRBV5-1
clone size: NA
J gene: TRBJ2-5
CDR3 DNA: TGCGCCAGCAGCTTGGACGGACAGTTGGAGACCCAGTACTTC
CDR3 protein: CASSLDGQLETQYF

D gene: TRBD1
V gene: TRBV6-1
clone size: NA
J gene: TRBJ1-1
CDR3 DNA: TGTGCCAGCAGTGCCCGGACAGGCGCGTTGAACACTGAAGCTTTCTTT
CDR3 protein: CASSARTGALNTEAFF

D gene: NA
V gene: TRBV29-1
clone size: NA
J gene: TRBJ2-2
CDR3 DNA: TGCAGCGTTGAAGAAGGAAAACAAAGTGGGGAGCTGTTTTTT
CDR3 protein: CSVEEGKQSGELFF

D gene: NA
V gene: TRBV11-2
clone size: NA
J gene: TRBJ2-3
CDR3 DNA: TGTGCCAGCAGCTTTAGCACAGATACGCAGTATTTT
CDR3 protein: CASSFSTDTQYF

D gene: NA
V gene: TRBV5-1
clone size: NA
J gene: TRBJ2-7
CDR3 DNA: TGCGCCAGCAGCTTGGCCCCTGACTACGAGCAGTACTTC
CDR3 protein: CASSLAPDYEQYF

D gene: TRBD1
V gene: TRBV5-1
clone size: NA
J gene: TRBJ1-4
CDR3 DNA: TGCGCCAGCAGCGAAACAGGGGGAACTAATGAAAAACTGTTTTTT
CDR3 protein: CASSETGGTNEKLFF

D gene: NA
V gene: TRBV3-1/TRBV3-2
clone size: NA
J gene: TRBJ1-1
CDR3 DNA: TGTGCCAGCAGCCAAGATCCCTCCAGAGATACTGAAGCTTTCTTT
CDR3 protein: CASSQDPSRDTEAFF

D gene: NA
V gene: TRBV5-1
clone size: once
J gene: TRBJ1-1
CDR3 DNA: TGCGCCAGCAGCTTTCGAGGGAACACTGAAGCTTTCTTT
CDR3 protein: CASSFRGNTEAFF

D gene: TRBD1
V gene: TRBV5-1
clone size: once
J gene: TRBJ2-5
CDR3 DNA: TGCGCCAGCTTCGAGACAGGGGAAACAGAGACCCAGTACTTC
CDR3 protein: CASFETGETETQYF

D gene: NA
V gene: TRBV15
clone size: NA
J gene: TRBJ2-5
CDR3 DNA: TGTGCCACCAGCAGAGATAACGGAGGAGAGACCCAGTACTTC
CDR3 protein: CATSRDNGGETQYF

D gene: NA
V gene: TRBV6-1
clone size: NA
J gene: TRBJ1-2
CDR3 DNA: TGTGCCAGCAGTGAAGACCCCCTGGGCAACTATGGCTACACCTTC
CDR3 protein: CASSEDPLGNYGYTF

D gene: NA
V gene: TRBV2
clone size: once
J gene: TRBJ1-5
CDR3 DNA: TGTGCCAGCAGTGCCGAGACAGGTCAGCCCCAGCATTTT
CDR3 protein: CASSAETGQPQHF

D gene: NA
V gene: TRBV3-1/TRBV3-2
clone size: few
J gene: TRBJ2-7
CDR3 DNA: TGTGCCAGCAGCCGGGACTTGTTTACCTACGAGCAGTACTTC
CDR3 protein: CASSRDLFTYEQYF

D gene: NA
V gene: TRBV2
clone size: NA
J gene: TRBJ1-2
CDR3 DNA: TGTGCCAGCAGTGAAGTAGAGGGCCCCCGGGGCTACACCTTC
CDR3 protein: CASSEVEGPRGYTF

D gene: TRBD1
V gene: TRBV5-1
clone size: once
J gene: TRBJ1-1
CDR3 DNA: TGCGCCAGTAGCCGGGACAGGGAAAGCCAAAACACTGAAGCTTTCTTT
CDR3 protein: CASSRDRESQNTEAFF